The following is a T cell receptor beta chain sequence with its context. In the source study's methods: Scientists estimated how many nucleated cells there were by amplifying reference gene primers. The method was immunoSEQ multiplex PCR; TCRdb's version includes in-frame clones alone and lacks a portion of them. V and J calls and clone size are those listed in that table; D and trimming were worked out from the DNA. The table includes some 100,000 clones, 74% detected once. These data come from a study of blood T cell repertoires in COVID-19. On the study more broadly: The United States, Italy and Spain supplied acute and convalescent COVID-19 samples. T cells, B-cell-depleted T cells, or PBMCs supplied cDNA or gDNA.

V shed 2 bases and J 5 bases; nucleotides not matched to a gene: 5. The CDR3 has 15 amino acids. CDR1 is LGHNA, CDR2 YSLEER, per germline. The rearrangement joins TRBV4-3 to TRBJ2-3, with 9 bases matching TRBD2. The TCR sequence derives from a man aged 65-85 years with COVID-19, enrolled during active disease. The sequenced sample was peripheral blood. Here the CDR3 DNA reads TGCGCCAGCAGCCAATCTAGCGGGATAGGAGATACGCAGTATTTT. Its translation is CASSQSSGIGDTQYF.